Given below is one TCR beta chain in context. The antigen is undetermined. Treatment here: oral pan-JAK inhibitor, 5-10 mg twice daily. The record originates from a study of CD8+ T cells in alopecia areata. Study-wide results and limits: Tofacitinib significantly decreased scalp clonality and expanded CD8+ clones among top 100. One nonresponder leaves baseline CD8+ expansion's link to response uncertain. It was lesional scalp, especially alopecia totalis/universalis, that showed higher clonality than normal scalp.

The CDR3 has 13 amino acids. Trimming cost V 6 bases and J 0 bases, with 6 bases left between them. Germline V gene data show CDR1 as SGHAT and CDR2 as FQNNGV. cDNA serving as the sequencing template came from extracted, reverse transcribed RNA. Clones were read by immunoSEQ multiplex PCR, and TCRdb kept only the in-frame ones, dropping some. The sample includes some 220,000 clones, about 58% of them seen just once. The sequence came from a human donor with alopecia areata. The chain employs TRBV11-2 and TRBJ2-4; maybe TRBD2 (5 bases). The source material was CD4+ T cells sorted from blood, sampled at week 4, from a patient treated with tofacitinib. CDR3 protein: CASRDLAKNIQYF. The CDR3 DNA reads as TGTGCCAGCAGGGACTTAGCCAAAAACATTCAGTACTTC.